The present entry profiles one T cell receptor (beta chain) with its context. This specimen comes from a study of blood T cell repertoires in COVID-19. Turning to the study itself: Whether acute or convalescent, the COVID-19 samples came from the United States, Italy and Spain. The cDNA or gDNA used as material had been derived from T cells, B-cell-depleted T cells, or PBMCs.

Authors' analysis steps: Estimates of nucleated cell counts were drawn from the amplification of reference gene primers. Produced via immunoSEQ multiplex PCR; TCRdb's table is partial and in-frame only. For V, J and clone size, that table is used; D and trimming come from the DNA. The sample has a few hundred thousand clones; roughly 84% are singletons. Germline V gene sequence: CDR1 GTSNPN, CDR2 SVGIG (reference sequence). The CDR3 length is 13 residues. The ends were cut back, 5 bases at V and 7 bases at J, with 15 bases in the middle. The TCR originated in a man in his fifties or sixties who had recovered from COVID-19. The source material was peripheral blood. V usage is TRBV30 and J usage is TRBJ2-1, with a weak D call TRBD1 (5 bases). CDR3 region: CAWERQGQNEQFF. The CDR3 nucleotides are TGTGCCTGGGAACGTCAGGGCCAGAATGAGCAGTTCTTC.